Sequencing of this T cell receptor beta chain was carried out in a study of response to subunit inactivated influenza vaccine. Notes on the study in general: Authors suggested each seasonal flu vaccination may recruit only limited numbers of new T cells.

To note about this clonotype: What it binds is not known.

TCRdb itself ran the RT-PCR reads through MiXCR, one entry per CDR3 protein. The repertoire includes 150,000 or so distinct CDR3 sequences, 9.5% to 12% of them detected once, and roughly a third sits in the top ten. The CDR3 loop spans 15 amino acids. The germline V gene encodes CDR1 MGHRA and CDR2 YSYEKL. V lost 4 bases and J 5 bases, leaving 14 bases between the germline ends. This TCR derives from a man aged 50 to 69 who received an inactivated influenza vaccine. Here the sequenced sample was CD8+ T cells sorted from PBMCs, taken less than 30 months after vaccination. The rearrangement uses TRBV4-1 and TRBJ1-4; D is ambiguous. CDR3: CASSPMEGGNEKLFF. CDR3 DNA sequence: TGCGCCAGCAGCCCCATGGAGGGTGGGAATGAAAAACTGTTTTTT.